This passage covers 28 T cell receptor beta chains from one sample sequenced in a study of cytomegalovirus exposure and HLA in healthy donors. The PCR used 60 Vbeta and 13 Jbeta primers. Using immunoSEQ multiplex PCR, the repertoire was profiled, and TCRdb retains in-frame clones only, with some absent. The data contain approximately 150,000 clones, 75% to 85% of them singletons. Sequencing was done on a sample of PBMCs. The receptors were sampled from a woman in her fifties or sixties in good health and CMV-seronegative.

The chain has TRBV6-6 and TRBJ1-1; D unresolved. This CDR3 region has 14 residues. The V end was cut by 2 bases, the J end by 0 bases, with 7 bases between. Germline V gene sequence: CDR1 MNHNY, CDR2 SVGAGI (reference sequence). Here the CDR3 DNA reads TGTGCCAGCAGTTACGTACTGCTGAACACTGAAGCTTTCTTT. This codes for CASSYVLLNTEAFF.

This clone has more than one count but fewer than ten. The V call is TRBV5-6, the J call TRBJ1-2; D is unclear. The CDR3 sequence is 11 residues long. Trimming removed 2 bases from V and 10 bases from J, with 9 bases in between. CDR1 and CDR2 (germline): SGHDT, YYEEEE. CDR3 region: CASSFLRDYTF. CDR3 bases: TGTGCCAGCAGCTTCTTGCGGGACTACACCTTC.

The CDR3 nucleotides read TGTGCCTGGAGTGCGGACAGGGTGGTGTACGAGCAGTACTTC. This codes for CAWSADRVVYEQYF. The chain has TRBV30 and TRBJ2-7; 8 bases agree with TRBD1. With 1 base clipped from V and 4 bases from J, the junction kept 6 bases outside the gene matches. CDR1 is GTSNPN and CDR2 is SVGIG in the germline V gene (reference sequence). This CDR3 comprises 14 residues.

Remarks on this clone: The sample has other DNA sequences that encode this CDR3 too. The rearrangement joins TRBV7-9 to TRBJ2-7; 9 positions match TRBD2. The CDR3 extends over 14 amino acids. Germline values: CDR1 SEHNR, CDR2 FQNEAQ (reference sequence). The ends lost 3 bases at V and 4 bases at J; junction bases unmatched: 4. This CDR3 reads CASSLAGGPYEQYF. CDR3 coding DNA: TGTGCCAGCAGCTTGGCGGGAGGGCCGTACGAGCAGTACTTC.

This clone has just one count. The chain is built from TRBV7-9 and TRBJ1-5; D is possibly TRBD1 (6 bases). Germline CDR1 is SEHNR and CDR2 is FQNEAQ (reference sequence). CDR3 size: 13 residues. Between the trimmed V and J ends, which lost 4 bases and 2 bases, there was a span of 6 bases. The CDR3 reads CASSWTGNQPQHF. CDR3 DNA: TGTGCCAGCAGCTGGACAGGCAATCAGCCCCAGCATTTT.

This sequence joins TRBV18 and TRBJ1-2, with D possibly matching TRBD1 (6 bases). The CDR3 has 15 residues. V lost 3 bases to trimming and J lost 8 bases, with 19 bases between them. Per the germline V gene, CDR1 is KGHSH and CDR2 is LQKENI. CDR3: CASSPTDVGARGYTF. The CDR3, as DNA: TGTGCCAGCTCACCTACGGACGTGGGGGCGAGAGGCTACACCTTC.

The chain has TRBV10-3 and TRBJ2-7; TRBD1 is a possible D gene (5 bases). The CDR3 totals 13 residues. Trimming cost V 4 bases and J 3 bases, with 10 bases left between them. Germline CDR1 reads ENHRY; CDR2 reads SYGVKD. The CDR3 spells CAISADNFYEQYF. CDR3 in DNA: TGTGCCATCAGTGCGGACAACTTCTACGAGCAGTACTTC.

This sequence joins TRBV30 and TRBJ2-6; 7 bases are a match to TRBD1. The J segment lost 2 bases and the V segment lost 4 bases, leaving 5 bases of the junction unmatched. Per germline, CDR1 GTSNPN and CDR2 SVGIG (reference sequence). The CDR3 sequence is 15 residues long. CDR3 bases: TGTGCCTGGAATTACAGGGGAGCTGGGGCCAACGTCCTGACTTTC. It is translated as CAWNYRGAGANVLTF.

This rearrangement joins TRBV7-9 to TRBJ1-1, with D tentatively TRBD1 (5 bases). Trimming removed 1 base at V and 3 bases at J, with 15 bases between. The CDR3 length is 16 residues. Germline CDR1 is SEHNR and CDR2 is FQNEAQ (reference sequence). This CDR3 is CASSLDGRGWDTEAFF. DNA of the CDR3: TGTGCCAGCAGCTTAGATGGGAGGGGTTGGGACACTGAAGCTTTCTTT.

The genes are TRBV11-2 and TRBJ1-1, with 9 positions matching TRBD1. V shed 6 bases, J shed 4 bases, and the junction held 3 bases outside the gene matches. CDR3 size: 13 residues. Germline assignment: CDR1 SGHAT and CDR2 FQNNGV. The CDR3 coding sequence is TGTGCCAGCAGGGGACAGGGCGTCACTGAAGCTTTCTTT. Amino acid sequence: CASRGQGVTEAFF.

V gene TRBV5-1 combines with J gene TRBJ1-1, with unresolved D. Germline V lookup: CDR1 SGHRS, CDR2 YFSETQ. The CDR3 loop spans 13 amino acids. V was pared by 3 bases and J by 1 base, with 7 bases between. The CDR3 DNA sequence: TGCGCCAGCAGCTCCGGGAAGAACACTGAAGCTTTCTTT. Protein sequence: CASSSGKNTEAFF.

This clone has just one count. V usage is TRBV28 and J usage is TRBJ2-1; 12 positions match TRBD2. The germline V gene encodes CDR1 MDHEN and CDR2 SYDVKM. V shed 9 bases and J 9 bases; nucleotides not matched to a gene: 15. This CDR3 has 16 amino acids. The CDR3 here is CASASGGTSGLAEQFF. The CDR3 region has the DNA TGTGCCAGTGCTTCGGGGGGGACTAGCGGGCTTGCTGAGCAGTTCTTC.

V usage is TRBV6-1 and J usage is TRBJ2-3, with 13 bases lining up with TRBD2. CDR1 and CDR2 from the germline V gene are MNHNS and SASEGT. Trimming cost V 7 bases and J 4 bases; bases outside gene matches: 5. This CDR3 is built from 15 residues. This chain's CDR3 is CASKTSGGAADTQYF. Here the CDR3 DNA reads TGTGCCAGCAAAACTAGCGGGGGGGCGGCAGATACGCAGTATTTT.

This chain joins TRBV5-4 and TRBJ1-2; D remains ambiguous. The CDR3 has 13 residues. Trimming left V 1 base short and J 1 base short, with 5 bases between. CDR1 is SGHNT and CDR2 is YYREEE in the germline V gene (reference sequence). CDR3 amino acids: CASSLRSNYGYTF. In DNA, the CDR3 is TGTGCCAGCAGCTTGCGCAGTAACTATGGCTACACCTTC.

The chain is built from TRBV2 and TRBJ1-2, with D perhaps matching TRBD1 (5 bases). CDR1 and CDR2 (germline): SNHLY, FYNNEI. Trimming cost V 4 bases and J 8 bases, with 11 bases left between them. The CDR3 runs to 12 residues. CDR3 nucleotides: TGTGCCAGCAGTGTAGGGGTTGGCGGCTACACCTTC. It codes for CASSVGVGGYTF.

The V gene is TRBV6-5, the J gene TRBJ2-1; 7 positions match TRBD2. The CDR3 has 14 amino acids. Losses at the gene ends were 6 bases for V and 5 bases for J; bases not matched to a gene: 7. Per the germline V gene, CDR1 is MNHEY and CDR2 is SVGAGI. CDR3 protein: CASRRGGEHNEQFF. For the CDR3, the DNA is TGTGCCAGCAGAAGGGGAGGGGAACACAATGAGCAGTTCTTC.

Written as DNA, the CDR3 is TGTGCCAGCAGCTTGGAGATCGGGGGAAACACCATATATTTT. Translating gives CASSLEIGGNTIYF. The rearrangement links TRBV5-4 to TRBJ1-3; D remains ambiguous. The CDR3 extends over 14 amino acids. From germline, CDR1 is SGHNT and CDR2 YYREEE (reference sequence). V lost 0 bases, J lost 4 bases, and 8 bases lay in between.

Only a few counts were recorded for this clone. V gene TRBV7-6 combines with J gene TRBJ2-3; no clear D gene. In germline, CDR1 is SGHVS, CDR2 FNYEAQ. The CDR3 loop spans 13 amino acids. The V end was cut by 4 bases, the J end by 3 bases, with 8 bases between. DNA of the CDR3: TGTGCCAGCAGCTCAGGAACTACAGATACGCAGTATTTT. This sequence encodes CASSSGTTDTQYF.

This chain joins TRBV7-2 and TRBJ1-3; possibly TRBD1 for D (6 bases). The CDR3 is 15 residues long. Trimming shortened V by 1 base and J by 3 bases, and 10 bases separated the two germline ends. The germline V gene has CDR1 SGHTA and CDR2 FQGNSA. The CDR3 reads CASSLESGVGNTIYF. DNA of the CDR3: TGTGCCAGCAGCTTAGAATCAGGGGTTGGAAACACCATATATTTT.

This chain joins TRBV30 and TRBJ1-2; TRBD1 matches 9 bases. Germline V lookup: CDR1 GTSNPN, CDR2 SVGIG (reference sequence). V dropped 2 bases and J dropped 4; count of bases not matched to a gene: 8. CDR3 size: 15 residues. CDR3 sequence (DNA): TGTGCCTGGAGTATCCACAGGGGGCTAGGCTATGGCTACACCTTC. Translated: CAWSIHRGLGYGYTF.

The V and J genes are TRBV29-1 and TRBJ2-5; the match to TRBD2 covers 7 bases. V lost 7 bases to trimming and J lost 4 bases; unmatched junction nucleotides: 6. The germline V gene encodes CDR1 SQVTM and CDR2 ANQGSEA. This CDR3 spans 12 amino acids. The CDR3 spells CSAKPGGETQYF. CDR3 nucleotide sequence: TGCAGCGCCAAGCCGGGGGGAGAGACCCAGTACTTC.

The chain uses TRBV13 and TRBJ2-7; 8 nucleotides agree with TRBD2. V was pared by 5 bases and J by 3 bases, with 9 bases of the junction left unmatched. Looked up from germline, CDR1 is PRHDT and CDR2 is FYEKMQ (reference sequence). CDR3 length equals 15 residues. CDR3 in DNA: TGTGCCAGCAGCCCTGGGGGGAGCGGGGGCTACGAGCAGTACTTC. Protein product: CASSPGGSGGYEQYF.

CDR3 bases: TGTGCCACCCACGCCCGGGATCACAATGAGCAGTTCTTC. This translates into CATHARDHNEQFF. The gene calls are TRBV28 and TRBJ2-1; D perhaps matches TRBD2 (5 bases). The CDR3 is 13 residues long. Germline V gene lookup returns CDR1 MDHEN and CDR2 SYDVKM. Trimming left V 10 bases short and J 5 bases short, with 15 bases between. The full variable domain, in which reference TRBV28 and TRBJ2-1 provide the parts outside the CDR3, is DVKVTQSSRYLVKRTGEKVFLECVQDMDHENMFWYRQDPGLGLRLIYFSYDVKMKEKGDIPEGYSVSREKKERFSLILESASTNQTSMYLCATHARDHNEQFFGPGTRLTVL.

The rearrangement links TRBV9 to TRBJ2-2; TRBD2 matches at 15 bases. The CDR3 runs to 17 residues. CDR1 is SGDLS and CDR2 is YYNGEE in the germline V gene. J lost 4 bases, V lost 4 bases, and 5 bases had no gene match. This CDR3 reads CASSPRTSGGVTGELFF. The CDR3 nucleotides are TGTGCCAGCAGCCCGCGGACTAGCGGGGGGGTCACCGGGGAGCTGTTTTTT.

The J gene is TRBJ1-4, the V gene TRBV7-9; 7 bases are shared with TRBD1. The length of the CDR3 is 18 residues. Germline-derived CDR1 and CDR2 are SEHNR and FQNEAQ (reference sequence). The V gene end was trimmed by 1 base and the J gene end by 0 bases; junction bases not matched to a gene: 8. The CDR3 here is CASSLVGTVSATNEKLFF. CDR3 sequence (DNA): TGTGCCAGCAGCTTAGTTGGGACAGTTTCTGCAACTAATGAAAAACTGTTTTTT.

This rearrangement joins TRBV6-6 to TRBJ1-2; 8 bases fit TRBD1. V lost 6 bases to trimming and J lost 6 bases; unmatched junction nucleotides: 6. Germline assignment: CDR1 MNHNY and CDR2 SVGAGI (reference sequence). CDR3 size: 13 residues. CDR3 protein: CASRSDRGNGYTF. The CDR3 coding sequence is TGTGCCAGCAGATCCGACAGGGGCAATGGCTACACCTTC.

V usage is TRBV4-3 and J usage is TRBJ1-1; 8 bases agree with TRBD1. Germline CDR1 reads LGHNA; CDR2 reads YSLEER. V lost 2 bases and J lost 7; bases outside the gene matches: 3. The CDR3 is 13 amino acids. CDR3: CASSQWGQVEAFF. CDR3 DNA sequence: TGCGCCAGCAGCCAATGGGGACAGGTTGAAGCTTTCTTT.

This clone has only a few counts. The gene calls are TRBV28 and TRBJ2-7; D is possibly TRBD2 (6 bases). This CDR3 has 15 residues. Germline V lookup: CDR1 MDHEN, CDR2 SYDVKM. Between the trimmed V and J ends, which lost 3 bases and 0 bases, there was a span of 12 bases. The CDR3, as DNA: TGTGCCAGCAGTTTTAAGGGAGGCCGCTCCTACGAGCAGTACTTC. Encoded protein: CASSFKGGRSYEQYF.